This is a list of T cell receptor beta chains from one sample in a study of CD8+ T cells in alopecia areata. TCRdb's table, derived via immunoSEQ multiplex PCR, lists solely in-frame clones and lacks some. The table includes about 200,000 clones, 50% to 60% detected once. Sample: CD4+ T cells sorted from blood, taken at week 4, from a patient treated with tofacitinib. These receptors all come from a human donor with alopecia areata. Both conserved end residues are part of each CDR3. The D gene is left open where the match is weak. Size values are once, few and many counts, or a class for expanded clones, and some rows have none.

clone size: few
V gene: TRBV5-4
D gene: -
J gene: TRBJ2-7
CDR3 DNA: TGTGCCAGCAGCTTGCGGGGAACTGACGAGCAGTACTTC
CDR3 protein: CASSLRGTDEQYF

clone size: -
V gene: TRBV5-1
D gene: TRBD1
J gene: TRBJ1-3
CDR3 DNA: TGCGCCAGCAGACCCGGGACAGGGGGATCTGGAAACACCATATATTTT
CDR3 protein: CASRPGTGGSGNTIYF

clone size: many
V gene: TRBV14
D gene: -
J gene: TRBJ2-3
CDR3 DNA: TGTGCCAGCAACCGTCCAGGGGCAGATACGCAGTATTTT
CDR3 protein: CASNRPGADTQYF

clone size: -
V gene: TRBV27
D gene: TRBD1
J gene: TRBJ2-7
CDR3 DNA: TGTGCCAGCAGTACTGAGGGCGGCCACAGGGGGCTTGCCTACGAGCAGTACTTC
CDR3 protein: CASSTEGGHRGLAYEQYF

clone size: -
V gene: TRBV27
D gene: TRBD1
J gene: TRBJ1-6
CDR3 DNA: TGTGCCAGCAGTCTTGGGACAGGGGCCTATAATTCACCCCTCCACTTT
CDR3 protein: CASSLGTGAYNSPLHF

clone size: few
V gene: TRBV29-1
D gene: -
J gene: TRBJ1-1
CDR3 DNA: TGCAGCGTTGAAGATCTCCCGGGGAGAGCTTTCTTT
CDR3 protein: CSVEDLPGRAFF

clone size: -
V gene: TRBV18
D gene: -
J gene: TRBJ2-3
CDR3 DNA: TGTGCCAGCTCACCGAGCCTAGGGGCCGATACGCAGTATTTT
CDR3 protein: CASSPSLGADTQYF

clone size: -
V gene: TRBV9
D gene: TRBD2
J gene: TRBJ2-3
CDR3 DNA: TGTGCCAGCAGCGTGGCGCTAGGGGAGGGGAGGCAGTATTTT
CDR3 protein: CASSVALGEGRQYF

clone size: -
V gene: TRBV5-1
D gene: TRBD2
J gene: TRBJ2-2
CDR3 DNA: TGCGCCAGCAGCGTTCGGGCTAGCGGGACCGGGGAGCTGTTTTTT
CDR3 protein: CASSVRASGTGELFF

clone size: -
V gene: TRBV29-1
D gene: -
J gene: TRBJ1-1
CDR3 DNA: TGCAGCGGTGAACAGGGAGGCCCCACTGAAGCTTTCTTT
CDR3 protein: CSGEQGGPTEAFF

clone size: -
V gene: TRBV2
D gene: -
J gene: TRBJ1-5
CDR3 DNA: TGTGCCAGCAGTGGGGGCCGGACCGATGTGCCCCAGCATTTT
CDR3 protein: CASSGGRTDVPQHF

clone size: -
V gene: TRBV30
D gene: TRBD1
J gene: TRBJ1-2
CDR3 DNA: TGTGCCTGGACAATATGGGGACAGGACTATGGCTACACCTTC
CDR3 protein: CAWTIWGQDYGYTF

clone size: few
V gene: TRBV19
D gene: -
J gene: TRBJ2-1
CDR3 DNA: TGTGCCAGTAGTACCTATAGCGGAGCTTACAATGAGCAGTTCTTC
CDR3 protein: CASSTYSGAYNEQFF

clone size: -
V gene: TRBV7-9
D gene: TRBD2
J gene: TRBJ2-3
CDR3 DNA: TGTGCCAGCAGCCGAACTAGCGGGGCGATAGATACGCAGTATTTT
CDR3 protein: CASSRTSGAIDTQYF

clone size: -
V gene: TRBV7-3
D gene: -
J gene: TRBJ2-5
CDR3 DNA: TGTGCCAGCAGCCCCCGGGCCCACTCGGGGTACCAAGAGACCCAGTACTTC
CDR3 protein: CASSPRAHSGYQETQYF

clone size: once
V gene: TRBV10-3
D gene: -
J gene: TRBJ1-2
CDR3 DNA: TGTGCCATCAGTGAGTCGGTGGGCAGGACTACAGGTGGCTACACCTTC
CDR3 protein: CAISESVGRTTGGYTF

clone size: -
V gene: TRBV28
D gene: -
J gene: TRBJ1-6
CDR3 DNA: TGTGCCAGCATTGGACAAACTAATTCACCCCTCCACTTT
CDR3 protein: CASIGQTNSPLHF

clone size: -
V gene: TRBV4-3
D gene: -
J gene: TRBJ1-5
CDR3 DNA: TGCGCCAGCAGCCCAACAGGAGGTAGCAATCAGCCCCAGCATTTT
CDR3 protein: CASSPTGGSNQPQHF

clone size: few
V gene: TRBV19
D gene: -
J gene: TRBJ1-2
CDR3 DNA: TGTGCCAGTAGTGCCGGACAGAGAAGCGGTGGCTACACCTTC
CDR3 protein: CASSAGQRSGGYTF

clone size: few
V gene: TRBV6-5
D gene: -
J gene: TRBJ2-5
CDR3 DNA: TGTGCCAGCACTAGGACAGCACAAGAGACCCAGTACTTC
CDR3 protein: CASTRTAQETQYF

clone size: -
V gene: TRBV6-6
D gene: -
J gene: TRBJ2-5
CDR3 DNA: TGTGCCAGCAGTTATCAGGGTCCGCGGGAGACCCAGTACTTC
CDR3 protein: CASSYQGPRETQYF

clone size: -
V gene: TRBV19
D gene: -
J gene: TRBJ2-7
CDR3 DNA: TGTGCCAGTAGTCTCGCGGAGCTGCAGTACTTC
CDR3 protein: CASSLAELQYF

clone size: -
V gene: TRBV28
D gene: -
J gene: TRBJ1-1
CDR3 DNA: TGTGCCAGCAGTTTCTGGGGTGAAGCTTTCTTT
CDR3 protein: CASSFWGEAFF

clone size: -
V gene: TRBV5-1
D gene: -
J gene: TRBJ1-6
CDR3 DNA: TGCGCCAGCAGCTTGGCAGGCCCTCCATCACCCCTCCACTTT
CDR3 protein: CASSLAGPPSPLHF

clone size: few
V gene: TRBV29-1
D gene: -
J gene: TRBJ2-5
CDR3 DNA: TGCAGCGTTTATGGAGGGGAGACCCAGTACTTC
CDR3 protein: CSVYGGETQYF

clone size: -
V gene: TRBV6-5
D gene: -
J gene: TRBJ1-6
CDR3 DNA: TGTGCCAGCCTCAGGGATAAAAATTCACCCCTCCACTTT
CDR3 protein: CASLRDKNSPLHF

clone size: once
V gene: TRBV25-1
D gene: TRBD2
J gene: TRBJ2-1
CDR3 DNA: TGTGCCAGCAGTGAACCAGCGGGGGACTACAATGAGCAGTTCTTC
CDR3 protein: CASSEPAGDYNEQFF

clone size: few
V gene: TRBV29-1
D gene: -
J gene: TRBJ1-3
CDR3 DNA: TGCAGCGTTGAGGGGCCCTTCTCTGGAAACACCATATATTTT
CDR3 protein: CSVEGPFSGNTIYF

clone size: -
V gene: TRBV28
D gene: -
J gene: TRBJ1-2
CDR3 DNA: TGTGCCAGCAGTTTCAGACGAGGGTATGGCTACACCTTC
CDR3 protein: CASSFRRGYGYTF

clone size: -
V gene: TRBV6-6
D gene: -
J gene: TRBJ2-5
CDR3 DNA: TGTGCCAGCAGCACCAGGGGAAAGACCCAGTACTTC
CDR3 protein: CASSTRGKTQYF

clone size: -
V gene: TRBV5-8
D gene: TRBD2
J gene: TRBJ2-1
CDR3 DNA: TGTGCCAGCAGCTTGGGGGGCGGAACTAGCGGGTGGCTCAATGAGCAGTTCTTC
CDR3 protein: CASSLGGGTSGWLNEQFF

clone size: -
V gene: TRBV23-1
D gene: -
J gene: TRBJ1-2
CDR3 DNA: TGCGCCAGCAGTCAATCATTTCGTGTGGGCTACGGCTATGGCTACACCTTC
CDR3 protein: CASSQSFRVGYGYGYTF

clone size: -
V gene: TRBV7-9
D gene: -
J gene: TRBJ2-5
CDR3 DNA: TGTGCCAGCAGCTTCCGGGACCAAGAGACCCAGTACTTC
CDR3 protein: CASSFRDQETQYF

clone size: -
V gene: TRBV5-1
D gene: TRBD1
J gene: TRBJ2-1
CDR3 DNA: TGCGCCAGCAGCTTAGGGGACAGGGTGTCCTACAATGAGCAGTTCTTC
CDR3 protein: CASSLGDRVSYNEQFF

clone size: once
V gene: TRBV4-1
D gene: -
J gene: TRBJ1-2
CDR3 DNA: TGCGCCAGCAGCCAAGATCGTTTGGGGGCAGACTATGGCTACACCTTC
CDR3 protein: CASSQDRLGADYGYTF

clone size: few
V gene: TRBV2
D gene: -
J gene: TRBJ2-1
CDR3 DNA: TGTGCCAGCAGACCGGGCCTCTACAATGAGCAGTTCTTC
CDR3 protein: CASRPGLYNEQFF

clone size: -
V gene: TRBV25-1
D gene: -
J gene: TRBJ1-2
CDR3 DNA: TGTGCCAGCAGCGCACATGGCCACTATGGCTACACCTTC
CDR3 protein: CASSAHGHYGYTF

clone size: once
V gene: TRBV25-1
D gene: TRBD1
J gene: TRBJ1-2
CDR3 DNA: TGTGCCAGCAGTGAAGTTCCGGGACAGGGGGGCTATGGCTACACCTTC
CDR3 protein: CASSEVPGQGGYGYTF

clone size: -
V gene: TRBV7-2
D gene: TRBD1
J gene: TRBJ1-5
CDR3 DNA: TGTGCCAGCAGCGGTGACAGGGTTCAGCCCCAGCATTTT
CDR3 protein: CASSGDRVQPQHF

clone size: few
V gene: TRBV2
D gene: -
J gene: TRBJ1-2
CDR3 DNA: TGTGCCAGCAGTGACGTTCAACTCGGCTACACCTTC
CDR3 protein: CASSDVQLGYTF

clone size: -
V gene: TRBV6-5
D gene: -
J gene: TRBJ1-2
CDR3 DNA: TGTGCCAGCAGGGACGGTAACTATGGCTACACCTTC
CDR3 protein: CASRDGNYGYTF

clone size: few
V gene: TRBV18
D gene: -
J gene: TRBJ1-1
CDR3 DNA: TGTGCCAGCTCACCCGGACAGTTTGAAGCTTTCTTT
CDR3 protein: CASSPGQFEAFF

clone size: -
V gene: TRBV6-5
D gene: -
J gene: TRBJ2-3
CDR3 DNA: TGTGCCAGCAGGGATGGGACAGATACGCAGTATTTT
CDR3 protein: CASRDGTDTQYF

clone size: -
V gene: TRBV9
D gene: -
J gene: TRBJ2-7
CDR3 DNA: TGTGCCAGCAGCGTAGACGGCGACGAGCAGTACTTC
CDR3 protein: CASSVDGDEQYF

clone size: -
V gene: TRBV15
D gene: TRBD2
J gene: TRBJ2-3
CDR3 DNA: TGTGCCACCAGCAAAAGCGGGACTAGCGCGGCAGATACGCAGTATTTT
CDR3 protein: CATSKSGTSAADTQYF

clone size: -
V gene: TRBV6-6
D gene: TRBD2
J gene: TRBJ2-3
CDR3 DNA: TGTGCCAGCAGAGAACTAGCGGGGGGCACAGATACGCAGTATTTT
CDR3 protein: CASRELAGGTDTQYF